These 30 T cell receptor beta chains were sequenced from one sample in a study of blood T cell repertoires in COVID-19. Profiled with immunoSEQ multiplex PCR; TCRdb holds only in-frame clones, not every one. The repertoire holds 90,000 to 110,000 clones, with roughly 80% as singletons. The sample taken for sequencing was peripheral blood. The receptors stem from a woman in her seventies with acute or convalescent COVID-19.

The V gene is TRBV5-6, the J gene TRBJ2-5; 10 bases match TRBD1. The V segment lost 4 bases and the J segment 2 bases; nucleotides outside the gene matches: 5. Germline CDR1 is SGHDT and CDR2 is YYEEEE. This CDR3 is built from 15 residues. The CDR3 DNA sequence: TGTGCCAGCAGCGGGGACAGGGGCTTACAAGAGACCCAGTACTTC. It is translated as CASSGDRGLQETQYF.

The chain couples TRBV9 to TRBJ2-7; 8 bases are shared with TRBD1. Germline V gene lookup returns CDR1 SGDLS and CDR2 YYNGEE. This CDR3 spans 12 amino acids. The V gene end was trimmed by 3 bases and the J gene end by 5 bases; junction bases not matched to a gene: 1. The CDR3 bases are TGTGCCAGCAGCGCGACAGGGGACGAGCAGTACTTC. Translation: CASSATGDEQYF.

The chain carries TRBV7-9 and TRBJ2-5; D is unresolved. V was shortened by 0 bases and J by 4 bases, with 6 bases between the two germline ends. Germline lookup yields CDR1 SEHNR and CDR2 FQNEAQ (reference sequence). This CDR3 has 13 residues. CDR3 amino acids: CASSLAAGETQYF. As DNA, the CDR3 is TGTGCCAGCAGCTTAGCGGCAGGAGAGACCCAGTACTTC.

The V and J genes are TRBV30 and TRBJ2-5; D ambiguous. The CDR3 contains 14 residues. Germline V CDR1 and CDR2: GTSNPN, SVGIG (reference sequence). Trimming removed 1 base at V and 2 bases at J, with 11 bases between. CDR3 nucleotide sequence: TGTGCCTGGAGTGGTGAATTACTACAAGAGACCCAGTACTTC. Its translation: CAWSGELLQETQYF.

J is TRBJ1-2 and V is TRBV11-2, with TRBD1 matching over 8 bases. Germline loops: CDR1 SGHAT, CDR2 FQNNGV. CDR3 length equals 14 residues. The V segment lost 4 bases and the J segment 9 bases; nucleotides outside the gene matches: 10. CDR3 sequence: CASSYRQGPSRYTF. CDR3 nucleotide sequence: TGTGCCAGCAGCTATAGACAGGGGCCGTCTCGCTACACCTTC.

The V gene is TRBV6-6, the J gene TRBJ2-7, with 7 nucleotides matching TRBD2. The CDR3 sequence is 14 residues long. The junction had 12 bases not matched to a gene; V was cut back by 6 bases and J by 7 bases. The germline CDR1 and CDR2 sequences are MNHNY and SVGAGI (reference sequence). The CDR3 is CASSPPAGVGEQYF. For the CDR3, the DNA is TGTGCCAGCAGCCCTCCCGCGGGAGTAGGGGAGCAGTACTTC.

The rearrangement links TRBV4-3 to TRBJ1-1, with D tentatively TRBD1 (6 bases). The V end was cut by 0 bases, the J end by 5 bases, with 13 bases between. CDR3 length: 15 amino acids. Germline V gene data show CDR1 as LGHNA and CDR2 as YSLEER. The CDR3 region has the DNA TGCGCCAGCAGCCAAGATCACAGGGAGGGGACTGAAGCTTTCTTT. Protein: CASSQDHREGTEAFF.

The CDR3 loop reads CASSPPTPINYGYTF. CDR3 DNA: TGTGCCAGCAGTCCACCGACACCGATTAACTATGGCTACACCTTC. V is TRBV28 and J is TRBJ1-2; D not resolved. V was clipped by 5 bases and J by 1 base, with 14 bases between them. Germline loops: CDR1 MDHEN, CDR2 SYDVKM. The CDR3 is 15 residues long.

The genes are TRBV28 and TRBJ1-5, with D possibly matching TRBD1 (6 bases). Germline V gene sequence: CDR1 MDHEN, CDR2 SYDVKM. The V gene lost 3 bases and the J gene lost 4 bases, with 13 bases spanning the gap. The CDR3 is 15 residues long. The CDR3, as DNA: TGTGCCAGCAGTTTTTATCGACAGGTTAATCAGCCCCAGCATTTT. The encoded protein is CASSFYRQVNQPQHF. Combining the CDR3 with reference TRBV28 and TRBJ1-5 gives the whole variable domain DVKVTQSSRYLVKRTGEKVFLECVQDMDHENMFWYRQDPGLGLRLIYFSYDVKMKEKGDIPEGYSVSREKKERFSLILESASTNQTSMYLCASSFYRQVNQPQHFGDGTRLSIL.

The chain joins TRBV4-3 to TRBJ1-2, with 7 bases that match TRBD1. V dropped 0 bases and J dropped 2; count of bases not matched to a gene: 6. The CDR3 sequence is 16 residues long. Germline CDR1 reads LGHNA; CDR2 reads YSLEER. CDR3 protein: CASSQDLGQANYGYTF. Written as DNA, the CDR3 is TGCGCCAGCAGCCAAGATCTTGGACAGGCGAACTATGGCTACACCTTC.

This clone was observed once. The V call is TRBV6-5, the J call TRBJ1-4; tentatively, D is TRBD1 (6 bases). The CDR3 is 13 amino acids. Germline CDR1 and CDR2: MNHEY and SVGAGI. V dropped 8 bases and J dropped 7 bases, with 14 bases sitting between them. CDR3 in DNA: TGTGCCAGCGCAGGACAGTCAGTTGAAAAACTGTTTTTT. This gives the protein CASAGQSVEKLFF.

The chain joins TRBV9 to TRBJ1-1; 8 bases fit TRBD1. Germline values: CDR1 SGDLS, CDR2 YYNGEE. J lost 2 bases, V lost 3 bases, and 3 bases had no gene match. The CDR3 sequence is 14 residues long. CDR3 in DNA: TGTGCCAGCAGCGCCACAGGGGGAAACACTGAAGCTTTCTTT. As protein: CASSATGGNTEAFF.

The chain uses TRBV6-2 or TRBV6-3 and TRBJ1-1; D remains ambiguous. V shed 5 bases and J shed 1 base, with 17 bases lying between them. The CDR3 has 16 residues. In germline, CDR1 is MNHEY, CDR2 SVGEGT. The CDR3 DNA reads TGTGCCAGCAGTCGCTCAGACGGGTCCCGGAACACTGAAGCTTTCTTT. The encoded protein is CASSRSDGSRNTEAFF.

CDR3 protein: CASSPWAGGRTEAFF. The CDR3 region has the DNA TGTGCCAGTAGTCCCTGGGCAGGGGGAAGGACTGAAGCTTTCTTT. The V call is TRBV19, the J call TRBJ1-1; 7 positions agree with TRBD1. Germline lookup yields CDR1 LNHDA and CDR2 SQIVND (reference sequence). This CDR3 contains 15 residues. With 5 bases clipped from V and 5 bases from J, the junction kept 11 bases outside the gene matches.

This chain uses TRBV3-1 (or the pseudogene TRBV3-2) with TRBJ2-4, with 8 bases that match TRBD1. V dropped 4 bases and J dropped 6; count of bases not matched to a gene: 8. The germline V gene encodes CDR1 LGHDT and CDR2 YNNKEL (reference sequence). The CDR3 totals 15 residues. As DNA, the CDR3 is TGTGCCAGCAGCCCCATAGGACAGGGATTAAACATTCAGTACTTC. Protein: CASSPIGQGLNIQYF.

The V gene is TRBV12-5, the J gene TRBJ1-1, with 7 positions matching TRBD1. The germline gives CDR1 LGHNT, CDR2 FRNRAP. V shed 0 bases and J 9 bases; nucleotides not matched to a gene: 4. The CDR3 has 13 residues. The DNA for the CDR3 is TGTGCTAGTGGTTTGGTATGGGACAGTCAAGCTTTCTTT. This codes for CASGLVWDSQAFF.

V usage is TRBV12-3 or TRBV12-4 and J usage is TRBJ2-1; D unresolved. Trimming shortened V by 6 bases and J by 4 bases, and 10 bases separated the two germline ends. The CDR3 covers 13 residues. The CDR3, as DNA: TGTGCCAGCAGGTTTACAGATTACAATGAGCAGTTCTTC. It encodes CASRFTDYNEQFF.

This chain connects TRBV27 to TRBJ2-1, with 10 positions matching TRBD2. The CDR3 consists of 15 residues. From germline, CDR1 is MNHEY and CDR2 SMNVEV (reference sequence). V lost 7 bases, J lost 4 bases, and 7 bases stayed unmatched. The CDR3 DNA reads TGTGCCAGCACCCATAGCGGGGGGAAATACAATGAGCAGTTCTTC. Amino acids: CASTHSGGKYNEQFF.

The CDR3 region is CASTTHSSYEQYF. Written as DNA, the CDR3 is TGTGCCAGCACGACACACTCCTCCTACGAGCAGTACTTC. The rearrangement uses TRBV6-5 and TRBJ2-7, with no clear D. Germline CDR1 and CDR2: MNHEY and SVGAGI. V lost 7 bases and J lost 0, with 10 bases in between. This CDR3 comprises 13 residues.

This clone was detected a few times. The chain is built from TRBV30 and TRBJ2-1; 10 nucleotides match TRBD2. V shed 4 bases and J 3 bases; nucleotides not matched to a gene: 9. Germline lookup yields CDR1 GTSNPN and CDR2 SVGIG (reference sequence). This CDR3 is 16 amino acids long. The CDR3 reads CAWIISSGSFYNEQFF. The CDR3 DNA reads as TGTGCCTGGATCATTTCTAGCGGGAGCTTCTACAATGAGCAGTTCTTC.

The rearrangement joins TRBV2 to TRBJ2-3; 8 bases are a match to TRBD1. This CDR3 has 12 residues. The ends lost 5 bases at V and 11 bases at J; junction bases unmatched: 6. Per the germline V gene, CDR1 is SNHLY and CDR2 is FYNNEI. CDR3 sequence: CASSLMGTGQYF. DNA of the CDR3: TGTGCCAGCAGTCTTATGGGGACAGGGCAGTATTTT.

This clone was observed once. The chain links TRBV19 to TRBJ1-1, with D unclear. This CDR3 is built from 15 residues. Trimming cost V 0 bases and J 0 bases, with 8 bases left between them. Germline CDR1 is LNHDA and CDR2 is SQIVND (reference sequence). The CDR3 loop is CASSIEGSMNTEAFF. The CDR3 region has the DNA TGTGCCAGTAGTATAGAGGGCAGTATGAACACTGAAGCTTTCTTT.

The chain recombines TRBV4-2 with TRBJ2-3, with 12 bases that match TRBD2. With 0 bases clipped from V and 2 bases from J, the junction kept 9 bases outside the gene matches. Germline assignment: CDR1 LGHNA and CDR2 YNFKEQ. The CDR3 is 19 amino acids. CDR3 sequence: CASSQDGRRTSGATDTQYF. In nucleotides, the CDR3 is TGTGCCAGCAGCCAAGATGGAAGAAGGACTAGCGGGGCCACAGATACGCAGTATTTT.

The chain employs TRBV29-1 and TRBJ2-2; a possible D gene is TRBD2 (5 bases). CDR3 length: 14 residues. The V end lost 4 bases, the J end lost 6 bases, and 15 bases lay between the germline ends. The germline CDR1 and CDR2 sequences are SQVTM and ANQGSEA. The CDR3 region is CSVGTQTGSGELFF. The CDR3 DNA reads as TGCAGCGTTGGGACCCAGACGGGGTCCGGGGAGCTGTTTTTT.

CDR3 bases: TGCGCCAGCAGTGTCGGGCAGGGGGTTGGTCAGCCCCAGCATTTT. Protein product: CASSVGQGVGQPQHF. This chain uses TRBV10-2 with TRBJ1-5; 7 bases map to TRBD1. In germline, CDR1 is WSHSY, CDR2 SAAADI. Germline trimming cut 4 bases from V and 6 bases from J; bases unmatched to any gene: 9. The CDR3 loop spans 15 amino acids.

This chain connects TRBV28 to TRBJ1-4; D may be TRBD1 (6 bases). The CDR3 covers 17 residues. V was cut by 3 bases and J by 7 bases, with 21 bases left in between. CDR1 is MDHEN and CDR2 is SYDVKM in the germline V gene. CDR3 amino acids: CASSLTGVGLNSEKLFF. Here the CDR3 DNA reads TGTGCCAGCAGTTTGACAGGCGTGGGCTTAAATAGTGAAAAACTGTTTTTT. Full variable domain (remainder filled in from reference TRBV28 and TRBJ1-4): DVKVTQSSRYLVKRTGEKVFLECVQDMDHENMFWYRQDPGLGLRLIYFSYDVKMKEKGDIPEGYSVSREKKERFSLILESASTNQTSMYLCASSLTGVGLNSEKLFFGSGTQLSVL.

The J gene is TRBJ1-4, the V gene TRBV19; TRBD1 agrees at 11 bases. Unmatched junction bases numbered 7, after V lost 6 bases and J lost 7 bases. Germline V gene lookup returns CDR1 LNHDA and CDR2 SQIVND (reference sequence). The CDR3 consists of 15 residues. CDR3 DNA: TGTGCCAGTAGGATCTCCGGGACAGGGGGTGAAAAACTGTTTTTT. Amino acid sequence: CASRISGTGGEKLFF.

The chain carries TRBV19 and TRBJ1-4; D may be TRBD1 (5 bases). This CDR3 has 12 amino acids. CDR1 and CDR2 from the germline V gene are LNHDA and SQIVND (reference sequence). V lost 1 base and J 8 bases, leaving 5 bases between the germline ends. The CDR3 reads CASSIGGEKLFF. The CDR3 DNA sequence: TGTGCCAGTAGTATAGGGGGCGAAAAACTGTTTTTT.

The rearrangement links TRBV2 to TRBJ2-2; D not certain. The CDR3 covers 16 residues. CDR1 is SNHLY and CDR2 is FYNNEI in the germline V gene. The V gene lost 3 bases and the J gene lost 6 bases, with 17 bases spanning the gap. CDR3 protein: CASSETGGLLAGELFF. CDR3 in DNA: TGTGCCAGCAGTGAGACTGGTGGTCTTTTGGCCGGGGAGCTGTTTTTT.

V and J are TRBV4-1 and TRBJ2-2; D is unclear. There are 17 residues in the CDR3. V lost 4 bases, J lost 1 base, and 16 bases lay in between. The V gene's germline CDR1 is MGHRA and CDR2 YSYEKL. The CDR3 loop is CASSPVLVGGNTGELFF. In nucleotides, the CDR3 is TGCGCCAGCAGCCCGGTTCTTGTTGGCGGGAACACCGGGGAGCTGTTTTTT.